This TCR beta chain was documented in a study of T cells in Graves' hyperthyroidism and ophthalmopathy. General study results and limits: Ophthalmopathy was told apart from stable hyperthyroidism by a 13 V-J model.

TCR beta CDR3 regions were amplified from RNA transcripts. TCR CDR3 regions were first amplified by RT-PCR with HTBI primers. TCRdb independently ran MiXCR on the multiplex PCR reads; one entry per CDR3 protein. The top ten hold about 20% of the sample, which has 540,000 or so distinct CDR3 sequences, more than 45% seen once. With regard to this clonotype: Antigen unknown.

V lost 3 bases to trimming and J lost 2 bases, with 10 bases between them. CDR3 length equals 14 residues. CDR1 and CDR2 (germline): LNHDA, SQIVND (reference sequence). The sequence was collected from an adult woman with Graves' disease, either hyperthyroidism or ophthalmopathy (not recorded which). What was sequenced was peripheral blood or thyroid tissue (not recorded which). The J gene is TRBJ1-2, the V gene TRBV19; D not certain. CDR3 nucleotide sequence: TGTGCCAGTAGTATTGCAGATATGAACTATGGCTACACCTTC. Protein: CASSIADMNYGYTF.